The 27 T cell receptor beta chains reported below all come from one sample, sequenced in a study of cytomegalovirus exposure and HLA in healthy donors. The PCR ran on 60 Vbeta and 13 Jbeta primers. TCRdb's copy holds only in-frame clones and misses some; the assay was immunoSEQ multiplex PCR. The sample has roughly 40,000 clones. The sample taken for sequencing was PBMCs. These TCRs come from a man between 25 and 39 years old in good health and CMV-seronegative.

The CDR3 protein is CASSVDNAGGPLKTQYF. CDR3 nucleotide sequence: TGTGCCAGCAGCGTAGATAACGCGGGAGGGCCTCTAAAGACCCAGTACTTC. The genes are TRBV9 and TRBJ2-5, with 9 positions matching TRBD2. J was trimmed by 6 bases and V by 0 bases; bases with no gene match: 12. CDR1 and CDR2 from the germline V gene are SGDLS and YYNGEE. The CDR3 runs to 17 residues.

The rearrangement joins TRBV30 to TRBJ1-1; D is ambiguous. Trimming left V 4 bases short and J 6 bases short, with 9 bases between. Germline CDR1 is GTSNPN and CDR2 is SVGIG (reference sequence). The CDR3 is made up of 11 amino acids. The CDR3 coding sequence is TGTGCCTGGACCCCCCTCTCTGAAGCTTTCTTT. Protein product: CAWTPLSEAFF.

J is TRBJ1-1 and V is TRBV4-1; TRBD1 might be the D (5 bases). The CDR3 consists of 16 residues. Trimming took 0 bases from V and 1 from J, leaving 12 bases between them. From germline, CDR1 is MGHRA and CDR2 YSYEKL. The CDR3 DNA follows: TGCGCCAGCAGCCAAGAGAGGCAGGGAAGGAACACTGAAGCTTTCTTT. It encodes CASSQERQGRNTEAFF.

The chain joins TRBV5-6 to TRBJ1-2; maybe TRBD1 (6 bases). In germline, CDR1 is SGHDT, CDR2 YYEEEE. Trimming cost V 4 bases and J 6 bases, with 13 bases left between them. CDR3 size: 13 residues. The CDR3 DNA is TGTGCCAGCAGCCTCGGGACACTCCATGGCTACACCTTC. Its protein is CASSLGTLHGYTF.

The chain uses TRBV5-1 and TRBJ1-1; D may be TRBD1 (5 bases). Germline CDR1 SGHRS, CDR2 YFSETQ. V lost 4 bases to trimming and J lost 5 bases, with 15 bases between them. The CDR3 spans 14 residues. As DNA, the CDR3 is TGCGCCAGCAGCCTCCAGGGTCGAAGGACTGAAGCTTTCTTT. Its protein product is CASSLQGRRTEAFF. Full variable domain (remainder filled in from reference TRBV5-1 and TRBJ1-1): KAGVTQTPRYLIKTRGQQVTLSCSPISGHRSVSWYQQTPGQGLQFLFEYFSETQRNKGNFPGRFSGRQFSNSRSEMNVSTLELGDSALYLCASSLQGRRTEAFFGQGTRLTVV.

The chain links TRBV9 to TRBJ2-3; D not resolved. Germline CDR1 is SGDLS and CDR2 is YYNGEE. The CDR3 is made up of 12 amino acids. The V end was cut by 4 bases, the J end by 6 bases, with 9 bases between. In DNA, the CDR3 is TGTGCCAGCAGCCCGCGGCTGGATACGCAGTATTTT. It encodes CASSPRLDTQYF.

The chain recombines TRBV19 with TRBJ2-2; 14 nucleotides agree with TRBD2. Looked up from germline, CDR1 is LNHDA and CDR2 is SQIVND (reference sequence). The CDR3 totals 14 residues. V lost 10 bases and J lost 9; bases outside the gene matches: 7. CDR3 residues: CATRLAGGSRELFF. CDR3 coding DNA: TGTGCCACCCGACTAGCGGGAGGGAGCAGGGAGCTGTTTTTT. Drawing the rest from reference TRBV19 and TRBJ2-2, the complete variable domain is DGGITQSPKYLFRKEGQNVTLSCEQNLNHDAMYWYRQDPGQGLRLIYYSQIVNDFQKGDIAEGYSVSREKKESFPLTVTSAQKNPTAFYLCATRLAGGSRELFFGEGSRLTVL.

V usage is TRBV5-4 and J usage is TRBJ2-6; 7 nucleotides line up with TRBD2. J gave up 0 bases and V 0 bases, and 0 bases lay outside the gene matches. The CDR3 totals 16 residues. CDR1 and CDR2 from the germline V gene are SGHNT and YYREEE (reference sequence). CDR3 coding DNA: TGTGCCAGCAGCTTGGGGGGGGGCTCTGGGGCCAACGTCCTGACTTTC. It yields the protein CASSLGGGSGANVLTF.

The V gene is TRBV30, the J gene TRBJ1-1; a possible D gene is TRBD1 (5 bases). The CDR3 loop spans 14 amino acids. The germline V gene has CDR1 GTSNPN and CDR2 SVGIG (reference sequence). With 4 bases removed from V and 5 bases from J, the gap between germline ends came to 17 bases. CDR3 amino acids: CAWTPGGFRTEAFF. The CDR3 DNA follows: TGTGCCTGGACCCCCGGGGGGTTCCGGACTGAAGCTTTCTTT. Filled out from reference TRBV30 and TRBJ1-1, the complete variable domain reads SQTIHQWPATLVQPVGSPLSLECTVEGTSNPNLYWYRQAAGRGLQLLFYSVGIGQISSEVPQNLSASRPQDRQFILSSKKLLLSDSGFYLCAWTPGGFRTEAFFGQGTRLTVV.

The chain's CDR3 is CASSPRLAGGYEQYF. The CDR3 region has the DNA TGTGCCAGCAGCCCAAGACTAGCGGGAGGGTACGAGCAGTACTTC. The genes are TRBV7-2 and TRBJ2-7; TRBD2 matches 14 bases. The length of the CDR3 is 15 residues. The germline CDR1 and CDR2 sequences are SGHTA and FQGNSA. V was clipped by 5 bases and J by 4 bases; unmatched bases: 4.

This rearrangement joins TRBV7-9 to TRBJ1-1; D may be TRBD1 (6 bases). Trimming pared 1 base from V and 5 bases from J, leaving 14 bases between. CDR3 length: 15 residues. Germline-derived CDR1 and CDR2 are SEHNR and FQNEAQ (reference sequence). This chain's CDR3 is CASSLEGRGGTEAFF. CDR3 nucleotide sequence: TGTGCCAGCAGCTTAGAGGGAAGGGGGGGTACTGAAGCTTTCTTT. Drawing the rest from reference TRBV7-9 and TRBJ1-1, the complete variable domain is DTGVSQNPRHKITKRGQNVTFRCDPISEHNRLYWYRQTLGQGPEFLTYFQNEAQLEKSRLLSDRFSAERPKGSFSTLEIQRTEQGDSAMYLCASSLEGRGGTEAFFGQGTRLTVV.

The chain employs TRBV4-3 and TRBJ1-3; D perhaps matches TRBD1 (5 bases). Between the trimmed V and J ends, which lost 1 base and 1 base, there was a span of 8 bases. Germline V gene lookup returns CDR1 LGHNA and CDR2 YSLEER. There are 15 residues in the CDR3. CDR3 DNA: TGCGCCAGCAGCCAAGCTAGGGGATCTGGAAACACCATATATTTT. Translated: CASSQARGSGNTIYF.

The chain joins TRBV15 to TRBJ2-5; TRBD1 might be the D (6 bases). V was pared by 1 base and J by 2 bases, with 8 bases between. From germline, CDR1 is LNHNV and CDR2 YYDKDF (reference sequence). The CDR3 consists of 14 residues. The CDR3 loop is CATSRGTEQETQYF. The CDR3 DNA follows: TGTGCCACCAGCAGAGGGACAGAACAAGAGACCCAGTACTTC. Looking up the rest from reference TRBV15 and TRBJ2-5 gives the full variable domain: DAMVIQNPRYQVTQFGKPVTLSCSQTLNHNVMYWYQQKSSQAPKLLFHYYDKDFNNEADTPDNFQSRRPNTSFCFLDIRSPGLGDTAMYLCATSRGTEQETQYFGPGTRLLVL.

The chain links TRBV7-2 to TRBJ2-5; 11 bases align to TRBD2. Trimming took 3 bases from V and 4 from J; bases not matched to a gene: 10. The CDR3 consists of 17 residues. Germline V gene data show CDR1 as SGHTA and CDR2 as FQGNSA. Written as DNA, the CDR3 is TGTGCCAGCAGCTTCGCCACTACTAGCGGGAGCGGAGAGACCCAGTACTTC. Translation gives CASSFATTSGSGETQYF.

J is TRBJ2-5 and V is TRBV4-1; TRBD1 agrees at 10 bases. CDR1 and CDR2 from the germline V gene are MGHRA and YSYEKL. J lost 3 bases, V lost 5 bases, and 3 bases had no gene match. The CDR3 extends over 14 amino acids. CDR3: CASSEGTGEETQYF. The CDR3 nucleotides read TGCGCCAGCAGCGAAGGGACAGGGGAAGAGACCCAGTACTTC.

The chain joins TRBV4-1 to TRBJ2-7, with TRBD2 matching over 7 bases. With V trimmed by 3 bases and J by 4 bases, 9 bases remained unmatched. This CDR3 region has 15 residues. Looked up from germline, CDR1 is MGHRA and CDR2 is YSYEKL. This CDR3 is CASSQTPGGIYEQYF. CDR3 DNA: TGCGCCAGCAGCCAGACCCCCGGGGGGATTTACGAGCAGTACTTC.

This chain links TRBV6-1 with TRBJ1-6, with 8 bases that match TRBD1. The length of the CDR3 is 16 residues. V shed 3 bases and J 5 bases; nucleotides not matched to a gene: 6. From germline, CDR1 is MNHNS and CDR2 SASEGT. CDR3 residues: CASSEVQGANNSPLHF. The CDR3 bases are TGTGCCAGCAGTGAGGTTCAGGGGGCTAATAATTCACCCCTCCACTTT.

The V gene is TRBV19, the J gene TRBJ2-3, with D uncertain. The V gene's germline CDR1 is LNHDA and CDR2 SQIVND (reference sequence). The CDR3 extends over 13 amino acids. Deletions cut 5 bases from V and 0 bases from J, with 6 bases between. The CDR3 here is CASSPTSTDTQYF. Here the CDR3 DNA reads TGTGCCAGTAGTCCCACAAGCACAGATACGCAGTATTTT.

The gene calls are TRBV29-1 and TRBJ1-1; D perhaps matches TRBD1 (5 bases). The CDR3 totals 11 residues. Germline CDR1 SQVTM, CDR2 ANQGSEA. Trimming removed 6 bases at V and 4 bases at J, with 9 bases between. CDR3 sequence (DNA): TGCAGCGTGGGGACTGCCACTGAAGCTTTCTTT. Amino acid sequence: CSVGTATEAFF.

The chain joins TRBV6-5 to TRBJ2-1; D ambiguous. Trimming shortened V by 2 bases and J by 0 bases, and 8 bases separated the two germline ends. Germline CDR1 MNHEY, CDR2 SVGAGI. The CDR3 spans 15 residues. CDR3 coding DNA: TGTGCCAGCAGTTACCTCCCGAGCTCCTACAATGAGCAGTTCTTC. This encodes CASSYLPSSYNEQFF.

The gene calls are TRBV5-4 and TRBJ2-7, with TRBD2 identical over 8 bases. Trimming at V came to 0 bases and at J to 3 bases, leaving 2 bases not matched to a gene. Germline V gives CDR1 SGHNT, CDR2 YYREEE (reference sequence). The CDR3 has 14 residues. The chain's CDR3 is CASSLGSGGYEQYF. As DNA, the CDR3 is TGTGCCAGCAGCTTGGGCAGCGGGGGCTACGAGCAGTACTTC.

The rearrangement joins TRBV5-1 to TRBJ2-7; 10 bases match TRBD1. J gave up 4 bases and V 1 base, and 2 bases lay outside the gene matches. There are 14 residues in the CDR3. The germline CDR1 and CDR2 sequences are SGHRS and YFSETQ. CDR3 DNA sequence: TGCGCCAGCAGCTTGAAGGGACAGGGGTACGAGCAGTACTTC. This translates into CASSLKGQGYEQYF.

The rearrangement links TRBV18 to TRBJ1-2; 10 bases map to TRBD1. V gave up 2 bases and J gave up 8 bases; unmatched junction bases: 8. The CDR3 has 15 amino acids. CDR1 is KGHSH and CDR2 is LQKENI in the germline V gene. The CDR3 coding sequence is TGTGCCAGCTCACCAAAGACAGGGGGCTGGGACGGCTACACCTTC. This translates into CASSPKTGGWDGYTF.

The rearrangement links TRBV5-1 to TRBJ2-3; TRBD2 matches at 7 bases. The CDR3 has 14 residues. V was clipped by 3 bases and J by 4 bases; unmatched bases: 5. The germline V gene encodes CDR1 SGHRS and CDR2 YFSETQ. DNA of the CDR3: TGCGCCAGCAGCTGGAGCGGGACCTCAGATACGCAGTATTTT. It specifies CASSWSGTSDTQYF. The full variable domain, rest sourced from reference TRBV5-1 and TRBJ2-3, is KAGVTQTPRYLIKTRGQQVTLSCSPISGHRSVSWYQQTPGQGLQFLFEYFSETQRNKGNFPGRFSGRQFSNSRSEMNVSTLELGDSALYLCASSWSGTSDTQYFGPGTRLTVL.

The V gene is TRBV7-9, the J gene TRBJ2-7, with unresolved D. This CDR3 spans 12 amino acids. V was trimmed by 5 bases and J by 3 bases, leaving 8 bases between them. Germline V CDR1 and CDR2: SEHNR, FQNEAQ (reference sequence). The chain's CDR3 is CASSKNSYEQYF. The CDR3 DNA sequence: TGTGCCAGCAGCAAAAACAGCTACGAGCAGTACTTC.

The chain couples TRBV2 to TRBJ2-7; no reliable D call. Germline CDR1 reads SNHLY; CDR2 reads FYNNEI. Trimming left V 0 bases short and J 3 bases short, with 15 bases between. This CDR3 has 16 amino acids. The chain's CDR3 is CASSEALAGSRYEQYF. CDR3 nucleotide sequence: TGTGCCAGCAGTGAAGCGTTGGCAGGAAGTCGCTACGAGCAGTACTTC.

This chain uses TRBV30 with TRBJ2-7; TRBD2 aligns across 12 bases. Germline CDR1 reads GTSNPN; CDR2 reads SVGIG (reference sequence). J lost 5 bases, V lost 1 base, and 12 bases had no gene match. The CDR3 sequence is 17 residues long. The CDR3 sequence: CAWSAGLAGRRFDEQYF. The CDR3, as DNA: TGTGCCTGGAGTGCCGGACTAGCGGGAAGGAGGTTCGACGAGCAGTACTTC.